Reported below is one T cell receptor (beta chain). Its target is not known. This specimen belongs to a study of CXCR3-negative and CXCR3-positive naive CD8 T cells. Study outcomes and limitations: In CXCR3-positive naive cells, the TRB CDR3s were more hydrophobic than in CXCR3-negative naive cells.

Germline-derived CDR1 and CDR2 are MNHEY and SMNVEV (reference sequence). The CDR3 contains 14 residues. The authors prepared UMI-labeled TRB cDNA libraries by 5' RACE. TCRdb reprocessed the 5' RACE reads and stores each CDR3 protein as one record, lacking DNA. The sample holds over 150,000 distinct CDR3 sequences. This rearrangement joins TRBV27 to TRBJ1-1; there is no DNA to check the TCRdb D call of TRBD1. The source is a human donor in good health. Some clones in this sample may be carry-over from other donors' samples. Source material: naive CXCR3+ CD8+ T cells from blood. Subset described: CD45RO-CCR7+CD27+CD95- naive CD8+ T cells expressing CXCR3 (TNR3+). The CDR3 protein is CASSPGQVNTEAFF.